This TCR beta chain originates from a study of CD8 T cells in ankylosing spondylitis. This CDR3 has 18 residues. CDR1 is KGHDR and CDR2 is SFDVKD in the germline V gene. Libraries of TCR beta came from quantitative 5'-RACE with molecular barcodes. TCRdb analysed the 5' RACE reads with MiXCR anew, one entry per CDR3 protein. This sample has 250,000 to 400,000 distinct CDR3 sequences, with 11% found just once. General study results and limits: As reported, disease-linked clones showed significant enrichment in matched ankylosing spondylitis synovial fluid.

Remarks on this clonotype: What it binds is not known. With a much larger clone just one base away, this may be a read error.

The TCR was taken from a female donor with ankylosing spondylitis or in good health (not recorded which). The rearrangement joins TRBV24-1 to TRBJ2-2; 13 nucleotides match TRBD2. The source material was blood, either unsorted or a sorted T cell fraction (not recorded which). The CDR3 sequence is CATSDTGLAGSNTGVLFF. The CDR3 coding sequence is TGTGCCACCAGTGATACGGGACTAGCGGGATCGAACACCGGGGTGCTGTTTTTT.